This T cell receptor (beta chain) stems from a study of CD8+ T cells in alopecia areata. The sample's treatment: oral pan-JAK inhibitor, 5-10 mg twice daily. Germline assignment: CDR1 SQVTM and CDR2 ANQGSEA. The CDR3 spans 14 residues. V shed 4 bases and J 0 bases; nucleotides not matched to a gene: 4. cDNA serving as the sequencing template came from extracted, reverse transcribed RNA. Repertoires were generated with immunoSEQ multiplex PCR, while TCRdb's copy carries only in-frame clones and drops some. The data contain under 350,000 clones, more than 45% of them singletons. The chain has TRBV29-1 and TRBJ2-3; 7 bases line up with TRBD2. Sequences were derived from CD4+ T cells sorted from blood, sampled at week 24, from a patient treated with tofacitinib. This clonotype was obtained from a human donor with alopecia areata. CDR3 amino acids: CSVGRRGSTDTQYF. The CDR3, as DNA: TGCAGCGTTGGACGGCGGGGGAGCACAGATACGCAGTATTTT.